These 28 T cell receptor beta chains were all obtained from the same sample, sequenced in a study of T cells in localized non-small cell lung cancer. Method: immunoSEQ multiplex PCR; TCRdb's copy keeps in-frame clones and lacks some. This repertoire shows 45,000 to 55,000 clones, roughly 80% found once; its top ten account for roughly a sixth. This specimen was peripheral blood, taken before any cancer treatment. The source of these receptors is a man aged 40 to 70 with stage I squamous cell lung carcinoma.

The chain combines TRBV28 with TRBJ2-7; TRBD1 agrees at 9 bases. Germline V gene sequence: CDR1 MDHEN, CDR2 SYDVKM. This CDR3 comprises 14 residues. V was clipped by 3 bases and J by 5 bases; unmatched bases: 5. The CDR3 loop is CASSLGQGWDEQYF. CDR3 nucleotide sequence: TGTGCCAGCAGTTTGGGACAGGGATGGGACGAGCAGTACTTC.

This clone has only a few counts. The chain joins TRBV2 to TRBJ2-7, with D possibly matching TRBD1 (6 bases). CDR3 length: 15 residues. CDR1 and CDR2 from the germline V gene are SNHLY and FYNNEI. V dropped 10 bases and J dropped 0 bases, with 19 bases sitting between them. In nucleotides, the CDR3 is TGTGCCAACCAAAACAGGGCGACGAGCTCCTACGAGCAGTACTTC. The encoded protein is CANQNRATSSYEQYF.

This chain uses TRBV10-3 with TRBJ1-6, with D hard to call. Germline CDR1 is ENHRY and CDR2 is SYGVKD. The V end lost 11 bases, the J end lost 2 bases, and 13 bases lay between the germline ends. CDR3 length: 14 residues. CDR3: CACREGTYNSPLHF. In nucleotides, the CDR3 is TGTGCCTGCCGGGAGGGTACCTATAATTCACCCCTCCACTTT.

This clone was seen a handful of times. The V gene is TRBV5-5, the J gene TRBJ1-6; perhaps TRBD1 as D (6 bases). Germline V gives CDR1 SGHKS, CDR2 YYEKEE (reference sequence). With 2 bases removed from V and 8 bases from J, the gap between germline ends came to 11 bases. This CDR3 is built from 14 residues. CDR3 nucleotides: TGTGCCAGCAGCTTTCAGGGGATGGATTCACCCCTCCACTTT. It encodes CASSFQGMDSPLHF.

This chain uses TRBV30 with TRBJ1-2; possibly TRBD1 for D (5 bases). The CDR3 totals 12 residues. The V end lost 3 bases, the J end lost 2 bases, and 7 bases lay between the germline ends. Germline CDR1 is GTSNPN and CDR2 is SVGIG (reference sequence). The CDR3 region is CAWSPGNYGYTF. The DNA of the CDR3 is TGTGCCTGGAGCCCAGGGAACTATGGCTACACCTTC.

This clone was recorded a few times. The V and J genes are TRBV5-5 and TRBJ2-7; 11 nucleotides agree with TRBD1. The CDR3 has 14 residues. The germline gives CDR1 SGHKS, CDR2 YYEKEE (reference sequence). The trim removed 4 bases at V and 6 bases at J, leaving 6 bases unmatched. CDR3 region: CASSQEGQGGEQYF. The CDR3 DNA is TGTGCCAGCAGCCAGGAGGGACAGGGGGGCGAGCAGTACTTC.

The chain employs TRBV19 and TRBJ2-1; perhaps TRBD2 as D (5 bases). The CDR3 sequence is 13 residues long. Germline V gene data show CDR1 as LNHDA and CDR2 as SQIVND (reference sequence). The germline V and J ends were trimmed by 3 bases and 8 bases, with 11 bases remaining between them. CDR3 DNA: TGTGCCAGTAGTATGGCTAGCCCATATGAGCAGTTCTTC. The encoded protein is CASSMASPYEQFF.

V gene TRBV25-1 combines with J gene TRBJ2-4; D may be TRBD2 (6 bases). CDR3 length equals 14 residues. Deletions cut 2 bases from V and 9 bases from J, with 14 bases between. Germline loops: CDR1 MGHDK, CDR2 SYGVNS. The CDR3 nucleotides read TGTGCCAGCAGTGAAGGATGGACCGGGGGCATTCAGTACTTC. Protein: CASSEGWTGGIQYF.

Points on this clone: At the DNA level, this CDR3 is encoded by other sequences in the same sample as well. The chain recombines TRBV30 with TRBJ1-1, with D perhaps matching TRBD1 (5 bases). V was trimmed by 0 bases and J by 5 bases, leaving 7 bases between them. The CDR3 is 12 residues long. Germline V gene lookup returns CDR1 GTSNPN and CDR2 SVGIG (reference sequence). The CDR3 reads CAWSVWGTEAFF. The DNA for the CDR3 is TGTGCCTGGAGTGTGTGGGGGACTGAAGCTTTCTTT.

The V and J genes are TRBV4-3 and TRBJ2-1, with D tentatively TRBD1 or TRBD2 (6 bases each). Germline V CDR1 and CDR2: LGHNA, YSLEER. Trimming pared 0 bases from V and 2 bases from J, leaving 8 bases between. The CDR3 covers 15 residues. DNA of the CDR3: TGCGCCAGCAGCCAAGATGGGGGGCCCTACAATGAGCAGTTCTTC. As protein: CASSQDGGPYNEQFF.

V gene TRBV19 combines with J gene TRBJ1-5; TRBD1 aligns across 8 bases. CDR1 and CDR2 (germline): LNHDA, SQIVND (reference sequence). J lost 5 bases, V lost 6 bases, and 6 bases had no gene match. The CDR3 spans 14 residues. This CDR3 reads CASRGGQVYQPQHF. In DNA form, the CDR3 reads TGTGCCAGTAGGGGGGGACAGGTTTATCAGCCCCAGCATTTT.

This clone showed up just once. This CDR3 reads CASSLLAVSGPNTRPNYGYTF. The CDR3 DNA reads TGTGCCAGCAGCTTACTGGCAGTCTCAGGTCCCAACACTCGACCTAACTATGGCTACACCTTC. This chain uses TRBV7-3 with TRBJ1-2; D is unresolved. The germline V gene encodes CDR1 SGHTA and CDR2 FQGTGA. The CDR3 has 21 residues. The germline V and J ends were trimmed by 2 bases and 0 bases, with 28 bases remaining between them.

This clone came up a few times. The V call is TRBV2, the J call TRBJ1-5, with D possibly TRBD1 on 6 matching bases. Germline V gene data show CDR1 as SNHLY and CDR2 as FYNNEI. The V and J ends lost 8 bases and 0 bases respectively, with 23 bases between them. The CDR3 length is 18 residues. CDR3 amino acids: CASALRGGTPHSNQPQHF. DNA of the CDR3: TGTGCCAGCGCTCTCAGAGGGGGGACACCCCATAGCAATCAGCCCCAGCATTTT.

The rearrangement links TRBV28 to TRBJ2-2, with 7 bases matching TRBD1. CDR1 is MDHEN and CDR2 is SYDVKM in the germline V gene. V lost 6 bases, J lost 4 bases, and 2 bases stayed unmatched. This CDR3 region has 13 residues. The CDR3 coding sequence is TGTGCCAGCAGGTCAGGGGGCACCGGGGAGCTGTTTTTT. Translation gives CASRSGGTGELFF.

This sequence joins TRBV29-1 and TRBJ2-2; 8 bases match TRBD1. The ends lost 7 bases at V and 0 bases at J; junction bases unmatched: 4. The CDR3 runs 14 residues. Germline CDR1 SQVTM, CDR2 ANQGSEA. CDR3 bases: TGCAGCGGAACGGGACAGGCGAACACCGGGGAGCTGTTTTTT. Amino acids: CSGTGQANTGELFF.

This clone has ten or more counts. The chain recombines TRBV11-1 with TRBJ2-7, with D possibly matching TRBD2 (6 bases). The germline V gene has CDR1 SGHAT and CDR2 FQDESV (reference sequence). The length of the CDR3 is 14 residues. Trimming pared 5 bases from V and 2 bases from J, leaving 13 bases between. CDR3 bases: TGTGCCAGCAGCCCCGGGTCGGGGGCCTACGAGCAGTACTTC. This sequence encodes CASSPGSGAYEQYF.

The CDR3 reads CASSFGQGVYNEQFF. The DNA of the CDR3 is TGTGCCAGCAGCTTCGGGCAGGGGGTCTACAATGAGCAGTTCTTC. The chain has TRBV11-2 and TRBJ2-1, with 7 bases that match TRBD1. The CDR3 is 15 residues long. The junction had 5 bases not matched to a gene; V was cut back by 3 bases and J by 3 bases. Germline values: CDR1 SGHAT, CDR2 FQNNGV.

The J gene is TRBJ2-5, the V gene TRBV18; tentatively, D is TRBD2 (6 bases). CDR1 and CDR2 (germline): KGHSH, LQKENI. V shed 5 bases and J shed 2 bases, with 12 bases lying between them. The CDR3 totals 14 residues. CDR3 sequence reads: CASSKGLAQETQYF. CDR3 coding DNA: TGTGCCAGCTCAAAGGGACTGGCACAAGAGACCCAGTACTTC.

V gene TRBV4-2 combines with J gene TRBJ2-7; D unclear. V was shortened by 4 bases and J by 2 bases, with 12 bases between the two germline ends. CDR3 length: 14 amino acids. Germline values: CDR1 LGHNA, CDR2 YNFKEQ. The CDR3 loop reads CASSPDGGPYEQYF. The CDR3 region has the DNA TGTGCCAGCAGCCCCGACGGCGGACCCTACGAGCAGTACTTC.

V gene TRBV4-1 combines with J gene TRBJ1-1; D is undetermined. This CDR3 is 13 amino acids long. Germline V gene data show CDR1 as MGHRA and CDR2 as YSYEKL. Trimming shortened V by 4 bases and J by 5 bases, and 11 bases separated the two germline ends. The chain's CDR3 is CASSLRVRTEAFF. CDR3 sequence (DNA): TGCGCCAGCAGCCTAAGGGTTCGGACTGAAGCTTTCTTT.

The chain joins TRBV5-4 to TRBJ2-7; TRBD2 matches 12 bases. Germline CDR1 SGHNT, CDR2 YYREEE (reference sequence). V lost 4 bases to trimming and J lost 6 bases; unmatched junction nucleotides: 11. The CDR3 length is 16 residues. CDR3 residues: CASSPPTSGGPGEQYF. The DNA for the CDR3 is TGTGCCAGCAGCCCTCCGACTAGCGGGGGTCCGGGCGAGCAGTACTTC.

The chain has TRBV9 and TRBJ2-5, with 15 bases fitting TRBD2. The V gene end was trimmed by 0 bases and the J gene end by 5 bases; junction bases not matched to a gene: 2. The CDR3 runs to 16 residues. Germline CDR1 reads SGDLS; CDR2 reads YYNGEE. Written as DNA, the CDR3 is TGTGCCAGCAGCGTAGCCGGGACTAGCGGGGGGGAGACCCAGTACTTC. Translating it yields CASSVAGTSGGETQYF. The complete variable domain, with remaining parts taken from reference TRBV9 and TRBJ2-5, reads DSGVTQTPKHLITATGQRVTLRCSPRSGDLSVYWYQQSLDQGLQFLIQYYNGEERAKGNILERFSAQQFPDLHSELNLSSLELGDSALYFCASSVAGTSGGETQYFGPGTRLLVL.

The rearrangement joins TRBV28 to TRBJ2-7; a weak D match, TRBD2 (6 bases). Deletions cut 7 bases from V and 0 bases from J, with 22 bases between. This CDR3 region has 17 residues. Looked up from germline, CDR1 is MDHEN and CDR2 is SYDVKM. This CDR3 is CASTSRPNEDYSYEQYF. The CDR3 DNA is TGTGCCAGCACCTCCCGACCGAATGAGGACTACTCCTACGAGCAGTACTTC.

The chain uses TRBV7-7 and TRBJ2-1; TRBD1 might be the D (6 bases). V lost 5 bases and J lost 6, with 17 bases in between. This CDR3 region has 15 residues. The germline V gene has CDR1 SSHAT and CDR2 FNYEAQ (reference sequence). CDR3 amino acids: CASSPGTSGVNEQFF. The CDR3 coding sequence is TGTGCCAGCAGCCCCGGGACAAGTGGGGTCAATGAGCAGTTCTTC.

This clone was counted between two and nine times. The chain joins TRBV6-1 to TRBJ1-6, with 7 bases fitting TRBD1. V dropped 1 base and J dropped 11; count of bases not matched to a gene: 5. The CDR3 spans 14 residues. Germline V gene data show CDR1 as MNHNS and CDR2 as SASEGT. CDR3 DNA sequence: TGTGCCAGCAGTGAAGGGACAGGACTAACACCCCTCCACTTT. As protein: CASSEGTGLTPLHF.

Points on this clone: Compared with germline, one end of the junction differs, possibly owing to a read error. V is TRBV10-1 and J is TRBJ1-1, with D unclear. The CDR3 length is 9 residues. The germline V gene has CDR1 WNHNN and CDR2 SYGVQD (reference sequence). This CDR3 is CASSEGPTF. The DNA for the CDR3 is TGCGCCAGCAGTGAGGGGCCTACCTTT.

V usage is TRBV7-8 and J usage is TRBJ1-1, with D uncertain. The V end was cut by 0 bases, the J end by 1 base, with 15 bases between. CDR1 SGHVS and CDR2 FQNEAQ come from the germline V gene. This CDR3 comprises 17 residues. The CDR3 region has the DNA TGTGCCAGCAGCTTAGCTTCCACCAGAGGAGGGAACACTGAAGCTTTCTTT. Translation: CASSLASTRGGNTEAFF.

The rearrangement links TRBV28 to TRBJ1-4; unclear D gene. Trimming pared 3 bases from V and 0 bases from J, leaving 11 bases between. The CDR3 sequence is 16 residues long. The germline gives CDR1 MDHEN, CDR2 SYDVKM. The CDR3 protein is CASSFRGLATNEKLFF. The CDR3 DNA reads TGTGCCAGCAGTTTCCGAGGGCTTGCAACTAATGAAAAACTGTTTTTT.